This T cell receptor (beta chain) is drawn from a study of T-cell memory formation after mild COVID-19. Study summary: Each donor largely had its own TCR clusters.

Study conclusions and caveats: Later expanders leaned toward CD4+, whereas clones contracting from day 15 to 85 were balanced CD4/CD8. Shrinking CD4+ clones were chiefly CM and EM; CD8+ ones were chiefly EMRA.

About this clonotype: Its specificity is unknown.

TCRalpha and TCRbeta libraries used 5'RACE with constant-segment primers and UMIs. TCRdb re-derived calls from the 5' RACE reads in MiXCR, one entry per CDR3 protein. The repertoire includes more than 250,000 distinct CDR3 sequences, under 20% of them detected once, and under 25% sits in the top ten. Germline assignment: CDR1 DFQATT and CDR2 SNEGSKA (reference sequence). Deletions cut 4 bases from V and 8 bases from J, with 17 bases between. The CDR3 covers 13 residues. This sequence joins TRBV20-1 and TRBJ1-2, with D perhaps matching TRBD1 (5 bases). The sample consisted of PBMCs or a T cell subset sorted from them (not recorded which). The sequence derives from a man aged 18 to 30 who had mild COVID-19 (a few samples of this study predate the infection). Cell type and time point are not known. The CDR3 protein is CSAKTAGGGGYTF. The CDR3 nucleotides read TGCAGTGCTAAAACCGCAGGTGGGGGAGGCTACACCTTC.